Each of the 10 T cell receptor beta chains below was sequenced from the same sample in a study of cytomegalovirus exposure and HLA in healthy donors. Both 60 Vbeta primers and 13 Jbeta primers went into the PCR. Clones were sequenced by immunoSEQ multiplex PCR, and TCRdb holds only the in-frame ones, with some missing. Among some 100,000 clones listed, approximately 84% were seen once. Sample: PBMCs. These receptors came from a girl aged 2 to 9 in good health and CMV-seropositive.

The chain recombines TRBV18 with TRBJ1-3; D unclear. Germline loops: CDR1 KGHSH, CDR2 LQKENI. The CDR3 runs 15 residues. V was trimmed by 2 bases and J by 4 bases, leaving 12 bases between them. Here the CDR3 reads CASSPGGSGGNTIYF. In DNA, the CDR3 is TGTGCCAGCTCACCAGGAGGTTCGGGGGGAAACACCATATATTTT.

The genes are TRBV29-1 and TRBJ2-1; no clear D. The CDR3 runs 13 residues. Trimming pared 7 bases from V and 2 bases from J, leaving 12 bases between. The germline gives CDR1 SQVTM, CDR2 ANQGSEA. The CDR3 coding sequence is TGCAGCGCGAATAGAGAGACCTACAATGAGCAGTTCTTC. Translating it yields CSANRETYNEQFF.

This chain connects TRBV5-4 to TRBJ1-2; TRBD1 matches at 8 bases. Trimming at V came to 3 bases and at J to 8 bases, leaving 6 bases not matched to a gene. This CDR3 is 13 amino acids long. Germline CDR1 and CDR2: SGHNT and YYREEE (reference sequence). The CDR3 DNA sequence: TGTGCCAGCAGCTCACAGGGGGAGGAGGGCTACACCTTC. This sequence encodes CASSSQGEEGYTF.

The J gene is TRBJ2-5, the V gene TRBV5-1, with D possibly TRBD2 on 5 matching bases. With 4 bases removed from V and 5 bases from J, the gap between germline ends came to 18 bases. CDR1 and CDR2 (germline): SGHRS, YFSETQ. This CDR3 is 15 amino acids long. The CDR3 reads CASSPETNQGETQYF. As DNA, the CDR3 is TGCGCCAGCAGCCCAGAGACTAACCAAGGGGAGACCCAGTACTTC.

The chain is built from TRBV10-3 and TRBJ2-5; 10 bases are shared with TRBD1. The CDR3 is made up of 15 amino acids. Unmatched junction bases numbered 7, after V lost 4 bases and J lost 5 bases. Germline CDR1 ENHRY, CDR2 SYGVKD. In DNA, the CDR3 is TGTGCCATCAGTGGCCGGGACAGGGGAGACGAGACCCAGTACTTC. Protein: CAISGRDRGDETQYF.

This clone was counted between two and nine times. The gene calls are TRBV28 and TRBJ2-1; 7 bases fit TRBD2. This CDR3 comprises 14 residues. Germline CDR1 reads MDHEN; CDR2 reads SYDVKM. After removal of 7 bases from V and 2 bases from J, the junction contained 5 bases not matched to a gene. CDR3 region: CASTPSGAYNEQFF. CDR3 coding DNA: TGTGCCAGCACCCCTAGCGGAGCCTACAATGAGCAGTTCTTC.

The chain links TRBV4-1 to TRBJ1-4; D is undetermined. With 3 bases removed from V and 8 bases from J, the gap between germline ends came to 7 bases. The CDR3 totals 12 residues. The germline V gene encodes CDR1 MGHRA and CDR2 YSYEKL. The CDR3 reads CASSQGREKLFF. The CDR3 DNA follows: TGCGCCAGCAGCCAGGGGAGAGAAAAACTGTTTTTT.

The chain links TRBV4-1 to TRBJ2-7, with TRBD2 as a possible D gene (6 bases). CDR1 and CDR2 from the germline V gene are MGHRA and YSYEKL. The CDR3 contains 15 residues. Trimming shortened V by 0 bases and J by 7 bases, and 16 bases separated the two germline ends. This CDR3 reads CASSQDGGMGREQYF. The CDR3 DNA is TGCGCCAGCAGCCAAGATGGGGGGATGGGGAGAGAGCAGTACTTC.

This sequence joins TRBV20-1 and TRBJ1-1; 7 positions match TRBD1. CDR3 size: 11 residues. From germline, CDR1 is DFQATT and CDR2 SNEGSKA (reference sequence). The CDR3 DNA reads as TGCGCCGGGACAGAGAACACTGAAGCTTTCTTT. Protein: CAGTENTEAFF.

In this sample, this clone turned up a few times. The V gene is TRBV27, the J gene TRBJ1-1; possible D gene TRBD1, 5 bases. V was clipped by 7 bases and J by 4 bases, with 10 bases between them. CDR1 and CDR2 from the germline V gene are MNHEY and SMNVEV (reference sequence). The CDR3 has 12 residues. The CDR3 here is CASTGGGTEAFF. CDR3 coding DNA: TGTGCCAGCACGGGGGGGGGCACTGAAGCTTTCTTT.